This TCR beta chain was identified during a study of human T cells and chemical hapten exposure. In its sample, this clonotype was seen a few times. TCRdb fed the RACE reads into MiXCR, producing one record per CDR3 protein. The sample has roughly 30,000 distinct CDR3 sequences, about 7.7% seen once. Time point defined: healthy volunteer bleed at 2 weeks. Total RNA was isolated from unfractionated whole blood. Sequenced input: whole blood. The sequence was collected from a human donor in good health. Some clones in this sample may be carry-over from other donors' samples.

The CDR3 region is CASSLSSTGELFF. The CDR3 DNA is TGTGCCAGCAGTTTATCGAGCACCGGGGAGCTGTTTTTT. The chain combines TRBV28 with TRBJ2-2, with no clear D. There are 13 residues in the CDR3. V was clipped by 1 base and J by 4 bases, with 4 bases between them. Germline-derived CDR1 and CDR2 are MDHEN and SYDVKM.